This paragraph covers one T cell receptor (beta chain) sequence. Its cognate antigen is unknown. This specimen belongs to a study of CD8 T cells in Susac syndrome. Broader study findings: Individuals included in the TCR sequencing and HLA analysis were acknowledged by the study to be relatively few in number.

Germline assignment: CDR1 SGHTA and CDR2 FQGNSA. V lost 1 base and J 1 base, leaving 6 bases between the germline ends. The CDR3 runs to 14 residues. Random hexamers were used to reverse transcribe roughly 0.5 to 1 ug of RNA. Across 54 Vbeta and 13 Jbeta, immunoSEQ multiplex PCR amplified TCR beta CDR3. In TCRdb, the immunoSEQ multiplex PCR reads were re-called with MiXCR into one record per CDR3 protein. The sample records around 170,000 distinct CDR3 sequences, approximately 90% being singletons. The sequencing sample was made of CD4+ T cells from PBMCs. This sequence joins TRBV7-2 and TRBJ2-3; D call uncertain. The source of this sequence is a human donor in good health. The CDR3: CASSLVVGTDTQYF. The CDR3 bases are TGTGCCAGCAGCTTAGTAGTGGGCACAGATACGCAGTATTTT. The whole variable domain, filled in from reference TRBV7-2 and TRBJ2-3, reads GAGVSQSPSNKVTEKGKDVELRCDPISGHTALYWYRQSLGQGLEFLIYFQGNSAPDKSGLPSDRFSAERTGGSVSTLTIQRTQQEDSAVYLCASSLVVGTDTQYFGPGTRLTVL.